These 25 T cell receptor beta chains were all obtained from the same sample, sequenced in a study of radiation and T cells in renal cell carcinoma. Time point specified: blood 2 weeks post-SBRT. The treatment was: 15 Gy SBRT to primary tumor, nephrectomy 4 weeks later. TCRdb keeps only in-frame clones here, not all; method: immunoSEQ multiplex PCR. The sample holds 70,000 to 80,000 clones; 86% are singletons and the top ten take 20% to 25%. The material was blood, obtained from a patient whose treatment included radiotherapy and nephrectomy. Receptors were obtained from a woman between 50 and 59 years old with renal cell carcinoma.

The chain uses TRBV29-1 and TRBJ1-5; a weak D match, TRBD1 (6 bases). Per germline, CDR1 SQVTM and CDR2 ANQGSEA. V was pared by 4 bases and J by 0 bases, with 13 bases between. This CDR3 spans 15 amino acids. The CDR3 here is CSVAWGAYSNQPQHF. The CDR3 DNA sequence: TGCAGCGTTGCGTGGGGGGCTTATAGCAATCAGCCCCAGCATTTT.

Details on this clone: This specimen includes other DNA sequences encoding the same CDR3. V gene TRBV7-2 combines with J gene TRBJ1-5; D not resolved. The CDR3 contains 12 residues. V lost 1 base to trimming and J lost 4 bases, with 2 bases between them. Germline V gene sequence: CDR1 SGHTA, CDR2 FQGNSA. The chain's CDR3 is CASSLVNQPQHF. In DNA, the CDR3 is TGTGCCAGCAGCTTAGTTAATCAGCCCCAGCATTTT.

The rearrangement uses TRBV5-1 and TRBJ2-2; D gene ambiguous. Looked up from germline, CDR1 is SGHRS and CDR2 is YFSETQ. CDR3 size: 13 residues. V lost 4 bases to trimming and J lost 5 bases, with 9 bases between them. The CDR3 coding sequence is TGCGCCAGCAGCCCGGATGGGACCGGGGAGCTGTTTTTT. This translates into CASSPDGTGELFF.

The chain joins TRBV28 to TRBJ2-3; perhaps TRBD2 as D (6 bases). V gave up 4 bases and J gave up 1 base, with 6 bases separating them. CDR1 is MDHEN, CDR2 SYDVKM, per germline. This CDR3 is 13 amino acids long. The CDR3, as DNA: TGTGCCAGCAGTTGGGGGGGCACAGATACGCAGTATTTT. This codes for CASSWGGTDTQYF.

V gene TRBV6-1 combines with J gene TRBJ2-7, with D possibly being TRBD1 or TRBD2 (6 bases each). The CDR3 extends over 13 amino acids. V lost 10 bases and J lost 3, with 16 bases in between. The V gene's germline CDR1 is MNHNS and CDR2 SASEGT. CDR3 in DNA: TGTGCCACTAAAGGGGGGCCTATCTACGAGCAGTACTTC. Protein: CATKGGPIYEQYF.

The chain is built from TRBV7-2 and TRBJ1-1; TRBD1 might be the D (5 bases). Germline-derived CDR1 and CDR2 are SGHTA and FQGNSA. V gave up 5 bases and J gave up 4 bases, with 14 bases separating them. The CDR3 sequence is 14 residues long. The CDR3 is CASSPPGQRTEAFF. The CDR3 nucleotides are TGTGCCAGCAGCCCCCCGGGGCAACGCACTGAAGCTTTCTTT.

The chain is built from TRBV7-8 and TRBJ2-1; possibly TRBD1 for D (6 bases). V lost 5 bases and J lost 6, with 17 bases in between. The CDR3 sequence is 15 residues long. Germline CDR1 and CDR2: SGHVS and FQNEAQ. The CDR3 nucleotides read TGTGCCAGCAGCCCTTTATCCGGACAGCCCAATGAGCAGTTCTTC. Translating it yields CASSPLSGQPNEQFF.

The chain links TRBV11-2 to TRBJ2-3; D call uncertain. The CDR3 length is 13 residues. Trimming shortened V by 1 base and J by 2 bases, and 4 bases separated the two germline ends. Germline V CDR1 and CDR2: SGHAT, FQNNGV. The CDR3 region has the DNA TGTGCCAGCAGCTTAGCTTACACAGATACGCAGTATTTT. This translates into CASSLAYTDTQYF.

V is TRBV5-4 and J is TRBJ2-7; D not resolved. CDR1 is SGHNT and CDR2 is YYREEE in the germline V gene (reference sequence). The CDR3 sequence is 15 residues long. V was trimmed by 4 bases and J by 6 bases, leaving 20 bases between them. This chain's CDR3 is CASSPLPGGMTEQYF. For the CDR3, the DNA is TGTGCCAGCAGCCCCCTCCCGGGTGGGATGACCGAGCAGTACTTC.

The V call is TRBV6-1, the J call TRBJ2-3; 8 bases align to TRBD2. This CDR3 contains 15 residues. V gave up 2 bases and J gave up 1 base; unmatched junction bases: 2. In germline, CDR1 is MNHNS, CDR2 SASEGT. CDR3 DNA sequence: TGTGCCAGCAGTGAATTGCGGGGGGGCACAGATACGCAGTATTTT. Translation gives CASSELRGGTDTQYF.

J is TRBJ1-2 and V is TRBV7-2; a weak D match, TRBD1 (6 bases). This CDR3 is built from 14 residues. The germline V and J ends were trimmed by 4 bases and 0 bases, with 9 bases remaining between them. The germline V gene has CDR1 SGHTA and CDR2 FQGNSA. CDR3 sequence (DNA): TGTGCCAGCAGCTCCGGACAGTCTAACTATGGCTACACCTTC. This codes for CASSSGQSNYGYTF.

Here the CDR3 DNA reads TGTGCCAGCAGCTTGACAGGACCTAACTATGGCTACACCTTC. Translation: CASSLTGPNYGYTF. The chain has TRBV5-4 and TRBJ1-2; possible D gene TRBD1, 5 bases. Trimming stripped 1 base from V and 0 bases from J, with 7 bases between. This CDR3 is 14 amino acids long. Germline loops: CDR1 SGHNT, CDR2 YYREEE (reference sequence).

In the case of this clone: This sample also contains other DNA sequences that code for the same CDR3. The chain links TRBV9 to TRBJ2-1; weak D call: TRBD2 (5 bases). The germline V gene has CDR1 SGDLS and CDR2 YYNGEE. This CDR3 has 15 residues. V lost 0 bases to trimming and J lost 1 base, with 8 bases between them. CDR3 DNA sequence: TGTGCCAGCAGCGTAGCTGGCGGGTCCTACAATGAGCAGTTCTTC. This gives the protein CASSVAGGSYNEQFF.

This chain connects TRBV7-2 to TRBJ2-5; the match to TRBD2 covers 8 bases. CDR1 and CDR2 from the germline V gene are SGHTA and FQGNSA. Germline trimming cut 5 bases from V and 3 bases from J; bases unmatched to any gene: 2. The length of the CDR3 is 13 residues. DNA of the CDR3: TGTGCCAGCAGCCGGGGACTAGAAGAGACCCAGTACTTC. Protein: CASSRGLEETQYF.

This clone appeared a few times. V gene TRBV6-5 combines with J gene TRBJ1-1, with D hard to call. V was shortened by 2 bases and J by 7 bases, with 8 bases between the two germline ends. Germline V lookup: CDR1 MNHEY, CDR2 SVGAGI. This CDR3 region has 12 residues. CDR3 nucleotides: TGTGCCAGCAGTTACGGTTATGGTGAAGCTTTCTTT. Its translation: CASSYGYGEAFF.

The genes are TRBV20-1 and TRBJ2-3; TRBD1 might be the D (6 bases). The germline gives CDR1 DFQATT, CDR2 SNEGSKA (reference sequence). This CDR3 comprises 11 residues. The V end was cut by 5 bases, the J end by 14 bases, with 17 bases between. CDR3 protein: CSAYRDRPGYF. The CDR3, as DNA: TGCAGTGCTTACAGGGACCGGCCCGGGTATTTT.

The rearrangement links TRBV5-8 to TRBJ1-2; D unclear. CDR3 length equals 12 residues. V lost 5 bases and J 8 bases, leaving 13 bases between the germline ends. Germline values: CDR1 SGHTS, CDR2 YDEGEE. The CDR3 region has the DNA TGTGCCAGCAGAGGCTACCCGGAAGGCTACACCTTC. Encoded protein: CASRGYPEGYTF.

The rearrangement links TRBV6-4 to TRBJ2-4, with D tentatively TRBD1 (6 bases). The CDR3 contains 15 residues. Per the germline V gene, CDR1 is MRHNA and CDR2 is SNTAGT. The V gene lost 4 bases and the J gene lost 7 bases, with 17 bases spanning the gap. The CDR3 reads CASSGHRETDNIQYF. CDR3 bases: TGTGCCAGCAGTGGCCACAGGGAAACGGACAACATTCAGTACTTC.

The chain is built from TRBV27 and TRBJ2-1, with D uncertain. Germline assignment: CDR1 MNHEY and CDR2 SMNVEV (reference sequence). CDR3 length equals 11 residues. V lost 7 bases and J lost 5, with 6 bases in between. CDR3 DNA: TGTGCCAGCACCAGGAACAATGAGCAGTTCTTC. Amino acids: CASTRNNEQFF.

This clone appeared once. This sequence joins TRBV27 and TRBJ2-4, with 7 bases matching TRBD2. The CDR3 runs to 15 residues. CDR1 is MNHEY and CDR2 is SMNVEV in the germline V gene (reference sequence). J lost 1 base, V lost 6 bases, and 6 bases had no gene match. The DNA for the CDR3 is TGTGCCAGCAGCCCCGTCGGGGGGGCCAAAAACATTCAGTACTTC. It codes for CASSPVGGAKNIQYF.

A few counts support this clone. The genes are TRBV19 and TRBJ2-3; TRBD2 might be the D (6 bases). The CDR3 covers 16 residues. Germline assignment: CDR1 LNHDA and CDR2 SQIVND (reference sequence). Trimming took 3 bases from V and 2 from J, leaving 15 bases between them. The CDR3 region is CASSIYRGVNTDTQYF. The CDR3 nucleotides are TGTGCCAGTAGTATCTATCGCGGGGTAAACACAGATACGCAGTATTTT.

This clone was seen only once. DNA of the CDR3: TGTGCCAGCAGGGACAGGGCCTATGGCTACACCTTC. This codes for CASRDRAYGYTF. The chain recombines TRBV2 with TRBJ1-2; TRBD1 agrees at 8 bases. The germline V gene encodes CDR1 SNHLY and CDR2 FYNNEI. The V segment lost 6 bases and the J segment 4 bases; nucleotides outside the gene matches: 1. The length of the CDR3 is 12 residues.

The chain recombines TRBV9 with TRBJ2-1; D may be TRBD2 (7 bases). The V and J ends lost 2 bases and 7 bases respectively, with 13 bases between them. There are 14 residues in the CDR3. The germline V gene encodes CDR1 SGDLS and CDR2 YYNGEE. DNA for the CDR3: TGTGCCAGCAGCGTTGGGGGGGCCCAGAATGAGCAGTTCTTC. It specifies CASSVGGAQNEQFF.

The rearrangement uses TRBV7-9 and TRBJ1-5; no clear D. The CDR3 is 11 amino acids. Trimming removed 3 bases at V and 12 bases at J, with 9 bases between. Germline V gives CDR1 SEHNR, CDR2 FQNEAQ (reference sequence). The CDR3 DNA reads TGTGCCAGCAGCTTTGGAGGGCGCCAGCATTTT. It translates to CASSFGGRQHF.

The rearrangement joins TRBV7-2 to TRBJ1-5; D unresolved. The CDR3 sequence is 13 residues long. The germline CDR1 and CDR2 sequences are SGHTA and FQGNSA. The V end was cut by 5 bases, the J end by 0 bases, with 5 bases between. CDR3 in DNA: TGTGCCAGCAGCGGGGATAGCAATCAGCCCCAGCATTTT. The encoded protein is CASSGDSNQPQHF.